This T cell receptor beta chain was sequenced in a study of regulatory T cells in long-lasting Graves disease. CDR1 is SNHLY and CDR2 is FYNNEI in the germline V gene. The CDR3 length is 9 residues. Trimming took off 8 bases at V and 5 bases at J, with 3 bases between the two ends. The time point here: newly diagnosed GD, antithyroid drugs for less than 3 months. PBMCs were the source of the RNA used for TCR sequencing. Overall study results and limits: Analysis covered peripheral blood alone, not thyroid tissue. TRBV28 was favored in persistent disease, as were TRBJ1-2 and TRBJ2-5.

Arm-PCR of CDR3 regions with iRepertoire HTBI primers generated TCR beta libraries. MiXCR, applied by TCRdb to the multiplex PCR reads, yields one record per CDR3 protein. The sample consists of about 460,000 distinct CDR3 sequences, 12% to 15% of them appearing once. In its sample, this clonotype was seen many times. What it binds is not known. The data also belong to a second study, concerning T cells in Graves' hyperthyroidism and ophthalmopathy.

The chain is built from TRBV2 and TRBJ2-5; no clear D gene. This clonotype was sampled from a woman between 50 and 59 years old with Graves disease. Sequencing was performed on peripheral blood mononuclear cells (PBMCs), taken at new diagnosis, from a patient treated with antithyroid drugs. CDR3 in amino acids: CASGETQYF. The DNA for the CDR3 is TGTGCCAGCGGGGAGACCCAGTACTTC.